One and the same sample provided the 28 T cell receptor beta chains below, sequenced in a study of Graves' ophthalmopathy and Graves' hyperthyroidism. Amplified TCR beta CDR3 regions were obtained using RNA transcripts as template. In the first round, RT-PCR was carried out with HTBI primers, and a multiplex PCR formed the second round. TCRdb independently ran MiXCR on the multiplex PCR reads; one entry per CDR3 protein. Of hundreds of thousands of distinct CDR3 sequences listed, roughly two fifths are singletons. Material: peripheral blood. These receptor sequences come from an adult man with Graves' ophthalmopathy.

In its sample, this clonotype was seen many times. As DNA, the CDR3 is TGTGCCAGTATGGCGGGGGCCGGCTGGGACACCATATATTTT. Its protein is CASMAGAGWDTIYF. The chain employs TRBV19 and TRBJ1-3; D is perhaps TRBD1 (6 bases). With 7 bases removed from V and 8 bases from J, the gap between germline ends came to 18 bases. The CDR3 extends over 14 amino acids. Germline V gene data show CDR1 as LNHDA and CDR2 as SQIVND (reference sequence).

This clonotype was recorded a few times. V usage is TRBV4-1 and J usage is TRBJ1-1; TRBD1 is a possible D gene (6 bases). V lost 0 bases and J 4 bases, leaving 12 bases between the germline ends. Germline CDR1 and CDR2: MGHRA and YSYEKL. The CDR3 consists of 15 residues. This CDR3 is CASSQEGRGFTEAFF. For the CDR3, the DNA is TGCGCCAGCAGCCAAGAGGGCAGGGGATTCACTGAAGCTTTCTTT.

To note about this clonotype: It may be a read error: a sequence one base away is much more abundant. The chain recombines TRBV6-2 or TRBV6-3 with TRBJ1-1; D perhaps matches TRBD1 (5 bases). Germline V CDR1 and CDR2: MNHEY, SVGEGT. This CDR3 has 12 residues. CDR3 nucleotides: TGTGCCGGCAGTCGCAGGGTCACTGAAGCTTTCTTT. The encoded protein is CAGSRRVTEAFF.

This chain links TRBV11-2 with TRBJ2-5; possible D gene TRBD1, 6 bases. In germline, CDR1 is SGHAT, CDR2 FQNNGV. The CDR3 extends over 17 amino acids. V was clipped by 7 bases and J by 5 bases, with 26 bases between them. The CDR3 region is CASNPMERAGERETQYF. The CDR3, as DNA: TGTGCCAGCAACCCCATGGAAAGAGCAGGGGAGAGGGAGACCCAGTACTTC.

This clonotype was counted at least ten times. The rearrangement uses TRBV6-5 and TRBJ1-3; 7 bases line up with TRBD1. Germline assignment: CDR1 MNHEY and CDR2 SVGAGI. V lost 0 bases to trimming and J lost 4 bases; unmatched junction nucleotides: 6. The CDR3 runs 16 residues. The CDR3 sequence is CASSYSTGSRGNTIYF. In DNA, the CDR3 is TGTGCCAGCAGTTACTCGACAGGGAGTCGCGGAAACACCATATATTTT.

This clonotype was seen ten or more times. In nucleotides, the CDR3 is TGTGCCACCCAAGGGGGCAGCTATGGCTACACCTTC. As protein: CATQGGSYGYTF. J is TRBJ1-2 and V is TRBV2; TRBD1 agrees at 7 bases. There are 12 residues in the CDR3. Germline V gives CDR1 SNHLY, CDR2 FYNNEI. The ends lost 10 bases at V and 4 bases at J; junction bases unmatched: 6.

About this clonotype: A much bigger clone sits one base away, suggesting this may be a read error. The chain joins TRBV7-9 to TRBJ2-5, with TRBD1 as a possible D gene (5 bases). The V gene's germline CDR1 is SEHNR and CDR2 FQNEAQ (reference sequence). The germline V and J ends were trimmed by 5 bases and 2 bases, with 21 bases remaining between them. The CDR3 contains 17 residues. The CDR3 is CASSLRVQGSNQETQYF. For the CDR3, the DNA is TGTGCCAGCAGCCTCCGTGTGCAGGGTTCAAATCAAGAGACCCAGTACTTC.

This clonotype was found many times. This chain uses TRBV9 with TRBJ2-5, with a weak D call TRBD2 (5 bases). Germline CDR1 SGDLS, CDR2 YYNGEE. The CDR3 consists of 12 residues. V shed 7 bases and J shed 4 bases, with 11 bases lying between them. This chain's CDR3 is CASSPLGETQYF. The CDR3 DNA reads as TGTGCCAGCTCACCACTAGGAGAGACCCAGTACTTC.

This clonotype has a count of ten or more. The rearrangement links TRBV7-6 to TRBJ1-5; D ambiguous. The CDR3 is 14 residues long. V lost 2 bases and J 6 bases, leaving 11 bases between the germline ends. Germline loops: CDR1 SGHVS, CDR2 FNYEAQ. CDR3 bases: TGTGCCAGCAGCTTAAGCATACGGGGTCAGCCCCAGCATTTT. Translation gives CASSLSIRGQPQHF. The variable domain in full, completed from reference TRBV7-6 and TRBJ1-5, reads GAGVSQSPRYKVTKRGQDVALRCDPISGHVSLYWYRQALGQGPEFLTYFNYEAQQDKSGLPNDRFSAERPEGSISTLTIQRTEQRDSAMYRCASSLSIRGQPQHFGDGTRLSIL.

This clonotype was detected only a few times. The rearrangement joins TRBV6-5 to TRBJ1-5; tentative D call: TRBD1 (5 bases). From germline, CDR1 is MNHEY and CDR2 SVGAGI. Trimming stripped 0 bases from V and 9 bases from J, with 18 bases between. CDR3 length equals 16 residues. CDR3 sequence reads: CASSYSQDISSRPQHF. The CDR3 DNA sequence: TGTGCCAGCAGTTACTCACAGGACATATCGTCTCGGCCCCAGCATTTT.

The V gene is TRBV6-1, the J gene TRBJ1-1, with no clear D. Germline V lookup: CDR1 MNHNS, CDR2 SASEGT. The CDR3 consists of 16 residues. The V and J ends lost 2 bases and 1 base respectively, with 14 bases between them. The CDR3 DNA is TGTGCCAGCAGTGAACTTGTAGGTCCAGGGAACACTGAAGCTTTCTTT. It is translated as CASSELVGPGNTEAFF.

The sample holds many counts of this clonotype. V is TRBV10-3 and J is TRBJ2-2; D remains unclear. Germline CDR1 is ENHRY and CDR2 is SYGVKD. V dropped 5 bases and J dropped 0 bases, with 1 base sitting between them. The CDR3 spans 12 residues. The CDR3, as DNA: TGTGCCATCAGTACGAACACCGGGGAGCTGTTTTTT. Its protein is CAISTNTGELFF.

The chain has TRBV11-2 and TRBJ2-6, with 8 nucleotides matching TRBD2. The ends lost 6 bases at V and 9 bases at J; junction bases unmatched: 13. The CDR3 runs 16 residues. The germline gives CDR1 SGHAT, CDR2 FQNNGV. The DNA of the CDR3 is TGTGCCAGCAGTGACCTAGGCCCCGGGAGGGGCAACGTCCTGACTTTC. Protein: CASSDLGPGRGNVLTF.

The chain employs TRBV7-2 and TRBJ2-3; D is uncertain. Germline assignment: CDR1 SGHTA and CDR2 FQGNSA. CDR3 length equals 12 residues. V dropped 2 bases and J dropped 4 bases, with 4 bases sitting between them. The CDR3 DNA reads as TGTGCCAGCAGCTTATTCTCAGATACGCAGTATTTT. It translates to CASSLFSDTQYF.

This clonotype was recorded many times. The chain has TRBV7-8 and TRBJ1-1; D is possibly TRBD1 (5 bases). With 1 base removed from V and 3 bases from J, the gap between germline ends came to 15 bases. Germline V lookup: CDR1 SGHVS, CDR2 FQNEAQ. The CDR3 has 16 residues. The CDR3: CASSLGQGLGYTEAFF. CDR3 DNA: TGTGCCAGCAGCTTAGGGCAGGGATTAGGGTACACTGAAGCTTTCTTT.

A few counts support this clonotype. V and J are TRBV10-3 and TRBJ1-5; tentatively, D is TRBD1 (5 bases). V was cut by 8 bases and J by 3 bases, with 8 bases left in between. CDR3 length: 12 amino acids. Germline values: CDR1 ENHRY, CDR2 SYGVKD. For the CDR3, the DNA is TGTGCCATCGCTGGGACCAATCAGCCCCAGCATTTT. Protein sequence: CAIAGTNQPQHF.

The CDR3 reads CSGGMGEPYEQYF. CDR3 nucleotide sequence: TGCAGCGGTGGAATGGGGGAGCCCTACGAGCAGTACTTC. V gene TRBV29-1 combines with J gene TRBJ2-7; D tentatively fits TRBD1 or TRBD2 (5 bases each). The germline V and J ends were trimmed by 7 bases and 2 bases, with 15 bases remaining between them. The CDR3 totals 13 residues. Germline values: CDR1 SQVTM, CDR2 ANQGSEA.

This clonotype was observed at least ten times. The chain uses TRBV10-3 and TRBJ2-7; D is undetermined. V gave up 0 bases and J gave up 5 bases, with 5 bases separating them. There are 12 residues in the CDR3. The germline V gene encodes CDR1 ENHRY and CDR2 SYGVKD. CDR3 region: CAISESKHEQYF. As DNA, the CDR3 is TGTGCCATCAGTGAGTCGAAGCACGAGCAGTACTTC.

This clonotype came up a few times. The rearrangement uses TRBV5-1 and TRBJ2-2; D is perhaps TRBD1 or TRBD2 (5 bases each). The germline V gene has CDR1 SGHRS and CDR2 YFSETQ. Trimming left V 0 bases short and J 5 bases short, with 17 bases between. The CDR3 sequence is 17 residues long. CDR3 protein: CASSLDSGTRGTGELFF. In DNA, the CDR3 is TGCGCCAGCAGCTTGGATTCCGGGACGAGGGGAACCGGGGAGCTGTTTTTT.

This clonotype showed up many times. This chain uses TRBV7-4 with TRBJ1-5, with unresolved D. Germline V gives CDR1 SGHVT, CDR2 SQSDAQ. The CDR3 is 13 residues long. Trimming left V 4 bases short and J 10 bases short, with 14 bases between. The CDR3: CASSSTQVKPQHF. DNA for the CDR3: TGTGCCAGCAGCTCGACCCAGGTCAAACCCCAGCATTTT.

In this sample, this clonotype turned up many times. This chain connects TRBV19 to TRBJ1-3; the D gene is possibly TRBD1 (6 bases). V was clipped by 3 bases and J by 0 bases, with 9 bases between them. The length of the CDR3 is 15 residues. CDR1 and CDR2 from the germline V gene are LNHDA and SQIVND (reference sequence). This chain's CDR3 is CASSMRDNSGNTIYF. The CDR3 nucleotides are TGTGCCAGTAGTATGCGGGACAACTCTGGAAACACCATATATTTT.

This clonotype has at least ten counts. The chain uses TRBV12-3 or TRBV12-4 and TRBJ1-6, with 8 bases aligning to TRBD1. Trimming took 6 bases from V and 0 from J; bases not matched to a gene: 7. The CDR3 covers 17 residues. CDR3 sequence (DNA): TGTGCCAGCAGCGACAGGGGAATTTACTCCTATAATTCACCCCTCCACTTT. Translation gives CASSDRGIYSYNSPLHF.

This clonotype was seen many times. J is TRBJ1-5 and V is TRBV27; 9 bases align to TRBD1. J lost 2 bases, V lost 6 bases, and 5 bases had no gene match. Germline CDR1 reads MNHEY; CDR2 reads SMNVEV (reference sequence). The CDR3 is 15 residues long. CDR3 sequence: CASSSGDRGNQPQHF. CDR3 nucleotides: TGTGCCAGCAGCTCAGGGGACAGGGGCAATCAGCCCCAGCATTTT.

Many counts were recorded for this clonotype. The J gene is TRBJ2-5, the V gene TRBV7-3, with D maybe TRBD2 (6 bases). With 0 bases removed from V and 1 base from J, the gap between germline ends came to 9 bases. This CDR3 has 15 residues. In germline, CDR1 is SGHTA, CDR2 FQGTGA. The CDR3 bases are TGTGCCAGCAGCTTAACCGGGGGTACCCAAGAGACCCAGTACTTC. It is translated as CASSLTGGTQETQYF.

This clonotype was detected only once. The V call is TRBV2, the J call TRBJ1-2; tentatively, D is TRBD1 (5 bases). This CDR3 is built from 13 residues. Trimming removed 8 bases at V and 1 base at J, with 11 bases between. Germline-derived CDR1 and CDR2 are SNHLY and FYNNEI. The CDR3 spells CASARQINYGYTF. The CDR3, as DNA: TGTGCCAGCGCAAGACAGATTAACTATGGCTACACCTTC. Variable domain in full (rest from reference TRBV2 and TRBJ1-2): EPEVTQTPSHQVTQMGQEVILRCVPISNHLYFYWYRQILGQKVEFLVSFYNNEISEKSEIFDDQFSVERPDGSNFTLKIRSTKLEDSAMYFCASARQINYGYTFGSGTRLTVV.

This sequence joins TRBV30 and TRBJ1-1; D call uncertain. The V end lost 0 bases, the J end lost 6 bases, and 11 bases lay between the germline ends. The CDR3 totals 13 residues. CDR1 and CDR2 from the germline V gene are GTSNPN and SVGIG (reference sequence). This chain's CDR3 is CAWSVLLTPEAFF. For the CDR3, the DNA is TGTGCCTGGAGTGTACTGTTGACCCCTGAAGCTTTCTTT. The full variable domain, its missing parts supplied by reference TRBV30 and TRBJ1-1, is SQTIHQWPATLVQPVGSPLSLECTVEGTSNPNLYWYRQAAGRGLQLLFYSVGIGQISSEVPQNLSASRPQDRQFILSSKKLLLSDSGFYLCAWSVLLTPEAFFGQGTRLTVV.

This clonotype appeared a few times. V gene TRBV7-9 combines with J gene TRBJ1-1, with D possibly being TRBD1 (6 bases). This CDR3 is 13 amino acids long. Germline V gene data show CDR1 as SEHNR and CDR2 as FQNEAQ (reference sequence). V lost 5 bases to trimming and J lost 8 bases, with 15 bases between them. Written as DNA, the CDR3 is TGTGCCAGCAGCCCAGGACAGATTGAAGAAGCTTTCTTT. As protein: CASSPGQIEEAFF.

This clonotype was seen ten or more times. The chain couples TRBV2 to TRBJ1-6; no clear D gene. V was pared by 2 bases and J by 2 bases, with 7 bases between. Germline V CDR1 and CDR2: SNHLY, FYNNEI. CDR3 size: 15 residues. The CDR3 DNA is TGTGCCAGCAGTGAATCCTGGGCCTATAATTCACCCCTCCACTTT. It specifies CASSESWAYNSPLHF. Full variable domain (missing parts from reference TRBV2 and TRBJ1-6): EPEVTQTPSHQVTQMGQEVILRCVPISNHLYFYWYRQILGQKVEFLVSFYNNEISEKSEIFDDQFSVERPDGSNFTLKIRSTKLEDSAMYFCASSESWAYNSPLHFGNGTRLTVT.